This entry lists 14 T cell receptor beta chains sequenced from one sample in a study of cytomegalovirus exposure and HLA in healthy donors. Use of 60 Vbeta and 13 Jbeta primers characterized the PCR. Measured with immunoSEQ multiplex PCR; TCRdb has only the in-frame clones, and not every one. In the table there are 170,000 or so clones, 60% to 85% of which are singletons. Material: PBMCs. The receptors shown here come from a woman younger than 45 in good health and CMV-seronegative.

The chain recombines TRBV7-2 with TRBJ2-7; perhaps TRBD1 as D (7 bases). The V end was cut by 0 bases, the J end by 3 bases, with 21 bases between. Germline V gives CDR1 SGHTA, CDR2 FQGNSA. The CDR3 consists of 18 residues. The CDR3 loop reads CASSLAPWRGRKFYEQYF. The CDR3 region has the DNA TGTGCCAGCAGCTTAGCGCCGTGGAGGGGGCGTAAATTCTACGAGCAGTACTTC.

The rearrangement links TRBV4-1 to TRBJ1-1; D perhaps matches TRBD1 (6 bases). The CDR3 runs to 16 residues. Germline V lookup: CDR1 MGHRA, CDR2 YSYEKL. V was clipped by 2 bases and J by 4 bases, with 17 bases between them. CDR3 in amino acids: CASSQSRGGGGTEAFF. CDR3 nucleotide sequence: TGCGCCAGCAGCCAATCTCGGGGGGGAGGGGGCACTGAAGCTTTCTTT.

The V gene is TRBV13, the J gene TRBJ2-7; the match to TRBD2 covers 10 bases. The germline V gene has CDR1 PRHDT and CDR2 FYEKMQ (reference sequence). This CDR3 spans 16 amino acids. Trimming took 5 bases from V and 2 from J; bases not matched to a gene: 9. CDR3 nucleotides: TGTGCCAGCAGCCCTAGAGGAGCGGGGGGGCCCTACGAGCAGTACTTC. Encoded protein: CASSPRGAGGPYEQYF.

This chain uses TRBV6-1 with TRBJ1-5, with 7 bases that match TRBD1. J gave up 5 bases and V 9 bases, and 7 bases lay outside the gene matches. The CDR3 length is 13 residues. Germline CDR1 MNHNS, CDR2 SASEGT. This CDR3 reads CASLTGFDQPQHF. CDR3 nucleotide sequence: TGTGCCAGTCTGACAGGGTTTGATCAGCCCCAGCATTTT.

The chain combines TRBV28 with TRBJ2-7; 8 bases match TRBD2. The CDR3 is 15 amino acids. The germline V gene has CDR1 MDHEN and CDR2 SYDVKM. Trimming took 7 bases from V and 2 from J; bases not matched to a gene: 10. The CDR3 reads CASNPPGLGTYEQYF. Here the CDR3 DNA reads TGTGCCAGCAACCCCCCGGGACTAGGAACCTACGAGCAGTACTTC.

This clone was observed a handful of times. The chain employs TRBV28 and TRBJ2-5; D gene unclear. This CDR3 spans 13 amino acids. V was clipped by 3 bases and J by 1 base, with 6 bases between them. From germline, CDR1 is MDHEN and CDR2 SYDVKM. The CDR3, as DNA: TGTGCCAGCAGTTTTACAGCCCAAGAGACCCAGTACTTC. Residues: CASSFTAQETQYF.

The genes are TRBV5-1 and TRBJ1-4; 11 bases agree with TRBD1. The germline V gene has CDR1 SGHRS and CDR2 YFSETQ. The ends lost 0 bases at V and 7 bases at J; junction bases unmatched: 2. This CDR3 spans 15 amino acids. The CDR3 loop reads CASSLDGQGAEKLFF. The CDR3 DNA is TGCGCCAGCAGCTTGGATGGACAGGGGGCTGAAAAACTGTTTTTT.

The CDR3 nucleotides read TGTGCCAGTAGTATAGACAGTGTCCAGCCCCAGCATTTT. It yields the protein CASSIDSVQPQHF. The J gene is TRBJ1-5, the V gene TRBV19; no reliable D call. Germline V gene sequence: CDR1 LNHDA, CDR2 SQIVND (reference sequence). The CDR3 contains 13 residues. The V end was cut by 0 bases, the J end by 7 bases, with 7 bases between. Combining the CDR3 with reference TRBV19 and TRBJ1-5 gives the whole variable domain DGGITQSPKYLFRKEGQNVTLSCEQNLNHDAMYWYRQDPGQGLRLIYYSQIVNDFQKGDIAEGYSVSREKKESFPLTVTSAQKNPTAFYLCASSIDSVQPQHFGDGTRLSIL.

The genes are TRBV7-9 and TRBJ2-3, with 8 nucleotides matching TRBD2. The CDR3 covers 17 residues. The V gene's germline CDR1 is SEHNR and CDR2 FQNEAQ (reference sequence). J was trimmed by 5 bases and V by 0 bases; bases with no gene match: 10. This chain's CDR3 is CASSLARAGVFGDTQYF. CDR3 bases: TGTGCCAGCAGCTTAGCGAGAGCGGGGGTGTTCGGAGATACGCAGTATTTT.

V gene TRBV6-1 combines with J gene TRBJ1-5; the match to TRBD1 covers 7 bases. V shed 8 bases, J shed 0 bases, and the junction held 4 bases outside the gene matches. Germline V CDR1 and CDR2: MNHNS, SASEGT. CDR3 size: 14 residues. CDR3 loop: CASEGGLSNQPQHF. The DNA of the CDR3 is TGTGCCAGCGAAGGGGGCCTTAGCAATCAGCCCCAGCATTTT.

The chain carries TRBV6-5 and TRBJ2-1, with 10 bases aligning to TRBD1. The CDR3 consists of 14 residues. Germline V gene lookup returns CDR1 MNHEY and CDR2 SVGAGI. The V and J ends lost 0 bases and 14 bases, in that order; junction bases with no gene match: 7. The chain's CDR3 is CASSYSGTGVRKFF. The CDR3 bases are TGTGCCAGCAGTTACTCAGGGACAGGGGTTAGGAAGTTCTTC.

The chain recombines TRBV10-3 with TRBJ1-2; unclear D gene. The CDR3 runs to 15 residues. CDR1 and CDR2 from the germline V gene are ENHRY and SYGVKD. With 0 bases removed from V and 7 bases from J, the gap between germline ends came to 15 bases. This CDR3 reads CAISESIASTGGYTF. The CDR3 DNA reads TGTGCCATCAGTGAGTCGATTGCGTCAACCGGTGGCTACACCTTC.

This sequence joins TRBV19 and TRBJ2-3; D gene ambiguous. The V gene lost 2 bases and the J gene lost 3 bases, with 6 bases spanning the gap. Germline CDR1 reads LNHDA; CDR2 reads SQIVND (reference sequence). This CDR3 contains 13 residues. The CDR3 DNA reads as TGTGCCAGTAGTATACCCGGGACAGATACGCAGTATTTT. It translates to CASSIPGTDTQYF.

This sequence joins TRBV5-1 and TRBJ1-6, with 7 bases matching TRBD1. Germline values: CDR1 SGHRS, CDR2 YFSETQ. The CDR3 loop spans 16 amino acids. The trim removed 0 bases at V and 8 bases at J, leaving 8 bases unmatched. This CDR3 reads CASSLGSIRGDSPLHF. The DNA for the CDR3 is TGCGCCAGCAGCTTGGGGTCGATCAGGGGGGATTCACCCCTCCACTTT.